The text below deals with one TCR beta chain. What it binds is unknown. This entry belongs to a study of cytomegalovirus exposure and HLA in healthy donors. Study-level background: Previous work identified roughly 110 million unique TCR beta sequences from 200 million or so T cells. Study-wide findings and caveats: Both high specificity and high sensitivity reportedly marked the classifier's diagnosis of cytomegalovirus status. As confirmed in vitro, a few CMV-associated chains were specific for CMV antigens. In a later analysis, TCR beta V- and J-gene trimming was associated with a missense DCLRE1C variant.

Primers included in the PCR were 60 Vbeta and 13 Jbeta primers. Only in-frame clones appear in the TCRdb table, and some are missing; sequencing was by immunoSEQ multiplex PCR. Of roughly 150,000 clones listed, around 73% are singletons. Germline V lookup: CDR1 GTSNPN, CDR2 SVGIG (reference sequence). The CDR3 length is 15 residues. Trimming cost V 0 bases and J 4 bases; bases outside gene matches: 6. The sample consisted of PBMCs. This sequence originates from a woman between 18 and 29 years old in good health and CMV-seropositive. This chain joins TRBV30 and TRBJ2-1, with 7 bases that match TRBD2. The CDR3 loop reads CAWSVAGSGYNEQFF. The CDR3 coding sequence is TGTGCCTGGAGTGTAGCGGGGTCGGGGTACAATGAGCAGTTCTTC.